These T cell receptor beta chains were read from a single sample in a study of cytomegalovirus exposure and HLA in healthy donors. Using immunoSEQ multiplex PCR, the repertoire was profiled, and TCRdb retains in-frame clones only, with some absent. The table lists about 150,000 clones, more than 70% of them singletons. The source material was PBMCs. These receptors were taken from a man under 40 in good health and CMV-seronegative. The conserved cysteine and the conserved F or W are not part of the CDR3 here. Clone size appears in some rows only: once, few, many, or a class for an expanded clone.

TRBV7-9	TRBJ1-1	-	ASSLRPGHPNTEAF
TRBV5-1	TRBJ1-1	-	ASSQVSMNTEAF
TRBV5-1	TRBJ2-7	few	ASSPDRGGYEQY
TRBV6-6	-	-	ASSYSGTAYEQY
TRBV6-1	TRBJ2-3	-	ASSRDRVTDTQY
TRBV28	TRBJ1-2	-	ASSLRGSNYGYT
TRBV5-1	TRBJ2-3	-	ASRRGYGSKEADTQY
TRBV11-2	TRBJ2-7	-	ASSFGTSGYEQY
TRBV11-3	TRBJ2-1	-	ASSLTRTGAANEQF
TRBV7-2	TRBJ2-1	-	ASSLQDQTSNF
TRBV29-1	TRBJ2-7	-	SVGIQGAGEQY
TRBV10-3	TRBJ2-7	-	AISGQRGYEQY
TRBV6-4	TRBJ1-2	-	ASSDGWDRGNYGYT
TRBV6-1	TRBJ2-5	few	ASSDRGGLQETQY
TRBV5-5	TRBJ2-1	-	ASSGAGTLNNEQF
TRBV2	TRBJ2-1	-	ASSRDRSSYNEQF
TRBV7-6	TRBJ1-5	-	ASSLSSNQPQH
TRBV21-1	TRBJ2-7	few	ASAVMYEQY
TRBV11-2	TRBJ2-3	once	ASSLAGNTQY
TRBV4-1	TRBJ2-3	few	ASSRGREDRTQY
TRBV5-1	TRBJ2-5	-	ASSLADRAGETQY
TRBV10-1	TRBJ2-5	-	ASSALGTTQETQY
TRBV2	TRBJ2-1	-	ASSVRRDDNEQF
TRBV10-3	TRBJ2-3	-	AIRVAGDDTQY
TRBV6-1	TRBJ1-5	-	ASEEGVPSNQPQH
TRBV21-1	TRBJ2-7	-	AGKGQGAFYEQY
TRBV9	TRBJ2-1	-	ASSDEARFNEQF